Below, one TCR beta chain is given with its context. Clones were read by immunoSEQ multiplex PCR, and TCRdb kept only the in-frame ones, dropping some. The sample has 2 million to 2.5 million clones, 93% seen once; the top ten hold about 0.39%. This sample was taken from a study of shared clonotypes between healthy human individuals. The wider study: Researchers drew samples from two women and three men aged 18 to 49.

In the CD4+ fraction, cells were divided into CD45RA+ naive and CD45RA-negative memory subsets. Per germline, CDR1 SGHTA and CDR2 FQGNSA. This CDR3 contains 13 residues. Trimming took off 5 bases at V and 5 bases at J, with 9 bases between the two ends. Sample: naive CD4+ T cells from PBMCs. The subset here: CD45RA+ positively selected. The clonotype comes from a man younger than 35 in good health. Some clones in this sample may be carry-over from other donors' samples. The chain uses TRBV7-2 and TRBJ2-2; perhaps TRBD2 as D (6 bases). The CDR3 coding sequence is TGTGCCAGCAGCGCCAGCGGGACCGGGGAGCTGTTTTTT. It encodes CASSASGTGELFF.